This T cell receptor (beta chain) came from a study of control samples from healthy donors and cancer patients. V shed 0 bases and J shed 0 bases, with 8 bases lying between them. The CDR3 consists of 15 residues. Per the germline V gene, CDR1 is MNHEY and CDR2 is SMNVEV (reference sequence). Some clones are missing from TCRdb's copy, which holds only in-frame ones; the method was immunoSEQ multiplex PCR. The sample holds 100,000 or so clones, about 89% seen once. The sample was blood. The sequence was collected from a man under 40 in good health. The chain is built from TRBV27 and TRBJ1-1; D gene uncertain. CDR3: CASSLSGGMNTEAFF. In DNA, the CDR3 is TGTGCCAGCAGTTTATCGGGCGGAATGAACACTGAAGCTTTCTTT.